The T cell receptor beta chain under discussion was sequenced for a study of human thymus T cells (dated by TCRdb to the early 2020s). A note on the overall study: The study characterized TCR alpha and beta repertoires from fewer than 10 infant thymus samples and a few related peripheral blood samples. The cohort included six male and a couple of female infants, with donor ages spanning 7 to 244 days.

In regard to this clone: Its specific antigen is unknown. Per-base qualities were not stored, and no clone one base away is much larger.

V was cut back by 6 bases and J by 4 bases, leaving a gap of 15 bases between them. CDR1 MNHEY and CDR2 SVGAGI were looked up in the germline V gene. Reading from cysteine to phenylalanine, the CDR3 counts 14 amino acids. Only the CDR3 portion is preserved as DNA: 42 bases, with reading frame beginning at the first base. The thymus tissue came from surgical resects taken out during corrective cardiac surgery. The donors were immunologically healthy infants in Finland who had open corrective cardiac surgery for congenital heart defects. Thymocytes were freed from the tissue by mechanical means and kept at -70 degrees C as pellets of about 8.5-34 million cells. A QIAsymphony instrument was used to extract genomic DNA from the frozen cell pellets. Using the immunoSEQ multiplex PCR assay, the TCRB and TCRAD loci were amplified from a standardized quantity of quality-controlled genomic DNA. The amplicons spanned the V(D)J region and were long enough to cover the CDR3 and allow V and J genes to be identified. Through the commercial immunoSEQ service, the amplicons were sequenced on an Illumina platform. The authors' analysis ran thus. Primer bias and sequencing errors were corrected as previously described, and TCRAD and TCRB were defined on the basis of the IMGT database. Repertoires were analysed with immunoSEQ Analyzer 3.0 and VDJTools, covering basic statistics, V/J segment usage, diversity estimates, rarefaction and pairwise overlap. Chao1, ChaoE, Efron-Thisted, Shannon and inverse Simpson indices were used to estimate diversity, which was also estimated on datasets down-sampled to the smallest sample. Repertoire overlap was determined by strict matching of CDR3 nucleotide sequence, V gene and J gene, and Jaccard-based multidimensional scaling clustering was applied. The immuneACCESS repertoire file appears here via TCRdb, limited to in-frame rearrangements. These files lack a portion of the clones; in checked studies, under half of the deficit traces to unresolved V genes, and the cause of the others is not known. V and J calls and clone size follow that table, whereas D and trimming were derived from the DNA. Across this sample there are about 78,000 clones, with 95% to 98% seen only once. Roughly 0.031% of the sample comes from the top ten.

Results the study describes overall, beyond this receptor: The related research reported highly overlapping thymic TCR repertoires among unrelated individuals. Thymus samples yielded on average about 810,000 unique TCRB clonotypes, compared with some 89,000 from blood samples. Both the thymic and the peripheral blood repertoires appeared to show biased V and J gene segment usage.

The sample consisted of thymus tissue. The sequence is built from TRBV6-5 and TRBJ1-2, with a tentative D gene TRBD1 over 5 matching bases. This clonotype was obtained from a boy less than two years old with a congenital heart defect but otherwise immunologically healthy. The encoded CDR3 is CASSQGGAIYGYTF. In nucleotides, the sequence is TGTGCCAGCAGCCAAGGTGGGGCCATCTATGGCTACACCTTC.